This TCR beta chain was retrieved from a study of identical twins. TCRdb called the 5' RACE reads again in MiXCR, with one record for every CDR3 protein. The table includes approximately 470,000 distinct CDR3 sequences, approximately 15% detected once. The CDR3 is made up of 11 amino acids. Trimming cost V 11 bases and J 1 base, with 9 bases left between them. The germline CDR1 and CDR2 sequences are ENHRY and SYGVKD. This same sample was also part of a study on yellow fever vaccine responses in identical twins.

The chain recombines TRBV10-3 with TRBJ2-7, with D possibly TRBD2 on 6 matching bases. The sequencing input was CD4+ T cells sorted from blood. The receptor was isolated from a woman younger than 30 in good health. CDR3 sequence reads: CAVGTSYEQYF. The DNA of the CDR3 is TGTGCCGTCGGGACTTCCTACGAGCAGTACTTC.